This is a list of T cell receptor beta chains from one sample in a study of cytomegalovirus exposure and HLA in healthy donors. Assay used: immunoSEQ multiplex PCR; TCRdb lists only in-frame clones, some missing. The sample records nearly 200,000 clones, 80% to 85% being singletons. The sequenced sample consisted of PBMCs. These receptors were obtained from a woman in her 50s in good health and CMV-seropositive. Both conserved end residues are trimmed from each CDR3. Each record gives: J gene, V gene, CDR3 protein.

>TRBJ1-5|TRBV29-1
SVAVGAGDQPQH
>TRBJ1-2|TRBV28
ASSPGDYYGYT
>TRBJ1-6|TRBV10-2
ASSERDRNSPLH
>TRBJ1-4|TRBV28
ASSLLSGQHNEKLF
>TRBJ1-5|TRBV5-5
ASSLGTGDSNQPQH
>TRBJ2-5|TRBV5-1
ASSLAQGIQETQY
>TRBJ2-3|TRBV7-6
ASSSNGGLSTDTQY
>TRBJ2-1|TRBV5-1
ASSLVPGGGSGNEQF
>TRBJ2-7|TRBV5-6
ASSFGGTGTHEQY
>TRBJ2-7|TRBV28
ASSFHWGTGTEQY
>TRBJ2-1|TRBV7-2
ASSLGADNEQF
>TRBJ1-5|TRBV19
ASRRDRGLYSNQPQH
>TRBJ2-1|TRBV20-1
RPRGGNEQF
>TRBJ1-3|TRBV6-1
ASSPQGAKGNTIY
>TRBJ2-7|TRBV10-2
ASTRVPPAEEQY
>TRBJ1-6|TRBV5-8
ASSYLQGHNSPLH
>TRBJ2-6|TRBV6-6
ASSQAFSGANVLT
>TRBJ2-1|TRBV6-5
ASSYGAGAYNEQF
>TRBJ2-2|TRBV19
ASSIQGFAGELF
>TRBJ2-5|TRBV20-1
CPGQGREQY
>TRBJ2-1|TRBV5-1
ASSLGSSGRSFNEQF
>TRBJ1-5|TRBV6-6
ASSPPGQGVSPQH
>TRBJ1-5|TRBV28
ASSLSAGLSQPQH
>TRBJ2-1|TRBV2
ASRARNEGNEQF
>TRBJ2-2|TRBV7-3
ASSLRGRGGTGELF
>TRBJ1-1|TRBV2
ASRQGVTEAF
>TRBJ1-2|TRBV6-6
ASRAGDPGKGYT
>TRBJ2-1|TRBV29-1
SVQGGYNEQF
>TRBJ1-2|TRBV5-8
ASSWDSDSYT
>.|TRBV4-1
ASSQAYRQTYEQY
>TRBJ1-5|TRBV7-9
SSSLITDNQPQH
>TRBJ2-3|TRBV4-1
ASSQDHGQSSTDTQY
>TRBJ2-6|TRBV5-4
ASTGGGPGANVLT
>TRBJ1-1|TRBV7-2
ASRGRGTGGGKNTEAF
>TRBJ2-1|TRBV7-9
ASTLISGTYNEQF
>TRBJ2-3|TRBV10-1
ASSAGTANTDTQY
>TRBJ1-2|TRBV6-5
ASSPRDSYGYT
>TRBJ1-6|TRBV7-9
ASTRTGYNSPLH
>TRBJ2-3|TRBV28
ASRLQLAGGTTDTQY
>TRBJ1-1|TRBV5-8
ASSLDYAGGALNTEAF
>TRBJ2-7|TRBV7-9
ASSSGEYEQY
>TRBJ1-4|TRBV15
ATSRGEGSSEKLF
>TRBJ2-5|TRBV11-3
ASSRSRQETQY